This T cell receptor beta chain was found in a study of T cell repertoires in cytomegalovirus infection. Study-level information: Public TCR beta signatures indicated both CMV infection and matching HLA type.

On this clonotype: What it binds is not known.

One entry per CDR3 protein, called by TCRdb with MiXCR from the reads. Here the sample spans 700,000 to 900,000 distinct CDR3 sequences, approximately 32% being singletons. The germline V gene encodes CDR1 ENHRY and CDR2 SYGVKD. V was trimmed by 8 bases and J by 0 bases, leaving 11 bases between them. The CDR3 totals 14 residues. Study-level results: Carriage of CMV together with the relevant HLA was identifiable through cumulative public TCR beta family frequency. In two of eight donors, the top clonotype was HLA-C-restricted CMV-specific.

The source was cultured CD8+ T cells from PBMCs, collected from culture after CMV antigen stimulation. The chain is built from TRBV10-3 and TRBJ1-5; TRBD1 is a possible D gene (5 bases). The receptor was derived from a human donor in good health (CMV status not recorded). Some clones in this sample may be carry-over from other donors' samples. In DNA, the CDR3 is TGTGCCATCTGGGACGGTCTTAGCAATCAGCCCCAGCATTTT. Translated: CAIWDGLSNQPQHF.